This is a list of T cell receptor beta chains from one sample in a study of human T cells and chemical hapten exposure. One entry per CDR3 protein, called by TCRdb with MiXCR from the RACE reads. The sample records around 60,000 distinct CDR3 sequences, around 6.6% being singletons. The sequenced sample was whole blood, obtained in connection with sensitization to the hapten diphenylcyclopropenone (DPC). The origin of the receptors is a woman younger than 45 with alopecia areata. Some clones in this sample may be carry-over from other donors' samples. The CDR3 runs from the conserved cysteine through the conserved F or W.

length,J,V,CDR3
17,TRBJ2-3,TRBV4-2,CASSQERGTSWADTQYF
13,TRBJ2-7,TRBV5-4,CASRDGTTYEQYF
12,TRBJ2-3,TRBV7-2,CASSSGHYTQYF
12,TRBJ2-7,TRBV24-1,CATPDRAYEQYF
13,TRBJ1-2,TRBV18,CASSPDRGNGYTF
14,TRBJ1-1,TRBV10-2,CASSDQDRATEAFF
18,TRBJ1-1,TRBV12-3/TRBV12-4,CASSPRRGQGLMNTEAFF
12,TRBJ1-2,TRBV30,CAWSPANYGYTF
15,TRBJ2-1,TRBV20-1,CSASRLAGGINEQFF
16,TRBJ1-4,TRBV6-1,CASSDKTGATNEKLFF
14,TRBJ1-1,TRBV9,CASSVGGTGAEAFF
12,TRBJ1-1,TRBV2,CASTGGFTEAFF
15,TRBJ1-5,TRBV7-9,CASSLTSGGDQPQHF
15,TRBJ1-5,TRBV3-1,CASSQGRFRNQPQHF
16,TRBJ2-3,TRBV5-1,CATKLQLAGGGDTQYF
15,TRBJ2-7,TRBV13,CASSPPGTGGYEQYF
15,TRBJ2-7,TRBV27,CASSPGTGGVYEQYF
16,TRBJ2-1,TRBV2,CASSPEGVSINNEQFF
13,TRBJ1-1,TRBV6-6,CASSYDKVTEAFF
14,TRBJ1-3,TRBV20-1,CSASYGTGGNTIYF
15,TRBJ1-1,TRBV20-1,CSARSGTVGITEAFF
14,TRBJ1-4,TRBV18,CASSPDRGMEKLFF
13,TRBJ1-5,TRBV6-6,CASSQGQNQPQHF
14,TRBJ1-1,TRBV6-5,CASSDGSRNTEAFF
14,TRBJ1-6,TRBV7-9,CASSLGWNNSPLHF
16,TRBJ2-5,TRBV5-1,CASSLVTSGGGETQYF
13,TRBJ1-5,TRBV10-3,CAIQSYSNQPQHF
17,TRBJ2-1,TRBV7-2,CASSLERPFASYNEQFF
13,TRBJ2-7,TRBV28,CASSFGGSYEQYF